The 25 T cell receptor beta chains in this list originate from one sample, sequenced in a study of cytomegalovirus exposure and HLA in healthy donors. The PCR used 60 Vbeta and 13 Jbeta primers. Assay: immunoSEQ multiplex PCR; the TCRdb copy retains only in-frame clones and omits some. Of approximately 290,000 clones listed, 75% to 90% are singletons. Sequencing was performed on PBMCs. The origin of the receptors is a girl aged 2 to 9 in good health and CMV-seronegative.

The V call is TRBV5-1, the J call TRBJ2-1; the match to TRBD1 covers 9 bases. With 7 bases clipped from V and 4 bases from J, the junction kept 9 bases outside the gene matches. This CDR3 comprises 15 residues. In germline, CDR1 is SGHRS, CDR2 YFSETQ. In DNA form, the CDR3 reads TGCGCCAGCCTACCTGGAGGGACAGGGTACAATGAGCAGTTCTTC. Encoded protein: CASLPGGTGYNEQFF. The variable domain in full, completed from reference TRBV5-1 and TRBJ2-1, reads KAGVTQTPRYLIKTRGQQVTLSCSPISGHRSVSWYQQTPGQGLQFLFEYFSETQRNKGNFPGRFSGRQFSNSRSEMNVSTLELGDSALYLCASLPGGTGYNEQFFGPGTRLTVL.

The sample holds a few counts of this clone. CDR3 DNA: TGTGCCAGCAGTTCCTACGGACTAGCGGAGAACACAGATACGCAGTATTTT. Amino acids: CASSSYGLAENTDTQYF. The chain is built from TRBV28 and TRBJ2-3; 10 nucleotides align to TRBD2. Trimming took 4 bases from V and 2 from J; bases not matched to a gene: 9. The CDR3 runs 17 residues. Germline values: CDR1 MDHEN, CDR2 SYDVKM.

The chain combines TRBV6-4 with TRBJ2-2, with 9 nucleotides matching TRBD2. J gave up 4 bases and V 0 bases, and 6 bases lay outside the gene matches. The CDR3 spans 17 residues. Germline V CDR1 and CDR2: MRHNA, SNTAGT. CDR3 region: CASSDSTAGGGTGELFF. CDR3 bases: TGTGCCAGCAGTGACTCGACAGCGGGAGGTGGCACCGGGGAGCTGTTTTTT.

The chain links TRBV13 to TRBJ1-2; D possibly corresponds to TRBD1 (5 bases). Trimming removed 4 bases at V and 7 bases at J, with 13 bases between. The CDR3 contains 13 residues. Looked up from germline, CDR1 is PRHDT and CDR2 is FYEKMQ (reference sequence). CDR3 loop: CASSSTGVSGYTF. In DNA form, the CDR3 reads TGTGCCAGCAGCTCGACGGGGGTGAGTGGCTACACCTTC. Using reference TRBV13 and TRBJ1-2 for the parts outside the CDR3, the full variable domain is AAGVIQSPRHLIKEKRETATLKCYPIPRHDTVYWYQQGPGQDPQFLISFYEKMQSDKGSIPDRFSAQQFSDYHSELNMSSLELGDSALYFCASSSTGVSGYTFGSGTRLTVV.

J is TRBJ2-7 and V is TRBV9; TRBD1 might be the D (5 bases). V was shortened by 3 bases and J by 2 bases, with 9 bases between the two germline ends. The CDR3 runs to 13 residues. The V gene's germline CDR1 is SGDLS and CDR2 YYNGEE. Here the CDR3 reads CASSGRQTYEQYF. CDR3 sequence (DNA): TGTGCCAGCAGCGGACGACAGACCTACGAGCAGTACTTC. Full variable domain (outside the CDR3, taken from reference TRBV9 and TRBJ2-7): DSGVTQTPKHLITATGQRVTLRCSPRSGDLSVYWYQQSLDQGLQFLIQYYNGEERAKGNILERFSAQQFPDLHSELNLSSLELGDSALYFCASSGRQTYEQYFGPGTRLTVT.

This clone has only one observation. The chain recombines TRBV6-5 with TRBJ2-1; TRBD2 matches at 7 bases. The V segment lost 6 bases and the J segment 3 bases; nucleotides outside the gene matches: 5. CDR3 size: 14 residues. Germline V gene lookup returns CDR1 MNHEY and CDR2 SVGAGI. CDR3 sequence reads: CASRLREYYNEQFF. The CDR3 region has the DNA TGTGCCAGCAGATTGCGGGAGTACTACAATGAGCAGTTCTTC.

The chain combines TRBV27 with TRBJ1-2, with 10 bases matching TRBD1. The CDR3 covers 17 residues. V lost 5 bases, J lost 4 bases, and 13 bases stayed unmatched. Germline lookup yields CDR1 MNHEY and CDR2 SMNVEV (reference sequence). Written as DNA, the CDR3 is TGTGCCAGCAGTCCGGACAGGGGGGGGGATATTAGCTATGGCTACACCTTC. It specifies CASSPDRGGDISYGYTF.

This clone was observed a handful of times. The chain recombines TRBV5-1 with TRBJ2-3, with unresolved D. Trimming shortened V by 4 bases and J by 8 bases, and 17 bases separated the two germline ends. This CDR3 contains 14 residues. Germline V gene data show CDR1 as SGHRS and CDR2 as YFSETQ. Written as DNA, the CDR3 is TGCGCCAGCAGCCCTAACGCTGATCCGAGTACGCAGTATTTT. Protein: CASSPNADPSTQYF. The full variable domain, rest sourced from reference TRBV5-1 and TRBJ2-3, is KAGVTQTPRYLIKTRGQQVTLSCSPISGHRSVSWYQQTPGQGLQFLFEYFSETQRNKGNFPGRFSGRQFSNSRSEMNVSTLELGDSALYLCASSPNADPSTQYFGPGTRLTVL.

The chain is built from TRBV10-3 and TRBJ1-2, with D possibly TRBD1 on 6 matching bases. With 3 bases removed from V and 4 bases from J, the gap between germline ends came to 21 bases. The CDR3 extends over 17 amino acids. Germline CDR1 is ENHRY and CDR2 is SYGVKD. CDR3 DNA sequence: TGTGCCATCAGTGACAGTACCGGGACACACCCTCTCTATGGCTACACCTTC. It specifies CAISDSTGTHPLYGYTF.

This chain connects TRBV7-9 to TRBJ2-3, with 7 bases fitting TRBD2. Germline V gives CDR1 SEHNR, CDR2 FQNEAQ (reference sequence). V shed 2 bases and J 3 bases; nucleotides not matched to a gene: 8. The CDR3 spans 16 residues. The CDR3 DNA reads as TGTGCCAGCAGCTTAAACGGGGGAGGGTGGACAGATACGCAGTATTTT. Its translation is CASSLNGGGWTDTQYF.

This clone was detected once. The chain links TRBV7-7 to TRBJ2-2, with D unresolved. Germline-derived CDR1 and CDR2 are SSHAT and FNYEAQ (reference sequence). The ends were cut back, 6 bases at V and 4 bases at J, with 12 bases in the middle. The CDR3 extends over 14 amino acids. The CDR3 loop reads CASRLEVSTGELFF. CDR3 nucleotides: TGTGCCAGCAGGCTCGAGGTTTCCACCGGGGAGCTGTTTTTT.

The rearrangement links TRBV7-8 to TRBJ1-1; 7 bases align to TRBD1. The germline gives CDR1 SGHVS, CDR2 FQNEAQ. The CDR3 is made up of 14 amino acids. Trimming cost V 3 bases and J 2 bases; bases outside gene matches: 3. DNA of the CDR3: TGTGCCAGCAGCTTCTCAGGGGGAAACACTGAAGCTTTCTTT. Its translation is CASSFSGGNTEAFF.

This chain links TRBV2 with TRBJ1-4; D is unclear. The germline gives CDR1 SNHLY, CDR2 FYNNEI. Trimming took off 2 bases at V and 0 bases at J, with 4 bases between the two ends. CDR3 length: 14 amino acids. Written as DNA, the CDR3 is TGTGCCAGCAGTGAACTCCCAACTAATGAAAAACTGTTTTTT. Its protein is CASSELPTNEKLFF.

The chain carries TRBV28 and TRBJ1-5; D might be TRBD1 (5 bases). V lost 6 bases and J lost 0, with 12 bases in between. The CDR3 loop spans 15 amino acids. CDR1 is MDHEN, CDR2 SYDVKM, per germline. CDR3 loop: CASSYYDSSNQPQHF. CDR3 in DNA: TGTGCCAGCAGCTATTACGACAGTAGCAATCAGCCCCAGCATTTT.

The gene calls are TRBV11-2 and TRBJ2-1, with a possible D match to TRBD2 (6 bases). This CDR3 contains 15 residues. V lost 3 bases, J lost 4 bases, and 13 bases lay in between. Germline assignment: CDR1 SGHAT and CDR2 FQNNGV. CDR3 loop: CASSFKEGAYNEQFF. The CDR3 DNA follows: TGTGCCAGCAGCTTCAAGGAGGGAGCTTACAATGAGCAGTTCTTC.

This chain connects TRBV27 to TRBJ2-7; a weak D match, TRBD2 (6 bases). This CDR3 region has 14 residues. Between the trimmed V and J ends, which lost 6 bases and 0 bases, there was a span of 12 bases. Germline-derived CDR1 and CDR2 are MNHEY and SMNVEV (reference sequence). The CDR3 bases are TGTGCCAGCAGATTCCGGGACTCCTCCTACGAGCAGTACTTC. As protein: CASRFRDSSYEQYF.

This rearrangement joins TRBV21-1 to TRBJ2-7; TRBD1, the table's D call, was not compared with the DNA. TRBV21-1 is a documented pseudogene. The CDR3 extends over 15 amino acids. The chain's CDR3 is CASGGRTVKTYEQYF. The CDR3 DNA reads TGTGCCAGCGGGGGTAGGACAGTTAAAACCTACGAGCAGTACTTC.

The chain has TRBV6-5 and TRBJ2-7; perhaps TRBD1 as D (5 bases). The germline V and J ends were trimmed by 6 bases and 4 bases, with 19 bases remaining between them. There are 15 residues in the CDR3. Per the germline V gene, CDR1 is MNHEY and CDR2 is SVGAGI. The CDR3 nucleotides are TGTGCCAGCAGCTCTCCGTCAGGGCGTCGATACGAGCAGTACTTC. It encodes CASSSPSGRRYEQYF.

This clone appeared a single time. The rearrangement uses TRBV5-1 and TRBJ1-2; D is possibly TRBD1 (6 bases). V lost 2 bases and J lost 4, with 9 bases in between. This CDR3 spans 13 amino acids. Germline V lookup: CDR1 SGHRS, CDR2 YFSETQ. CDR3 residues: CASSFRGGYGYTF. The CDR3 nucleotides read TGCGCCAGCAGCTTCAGGGGCGGCTATGGCTACACCTTC.

This chain joins TRBV30 and TRBJ2-1; 9 nucleotides align to TRBD2. Germline CDR1 reads GTSNPN; CDR2 reads SVGIG (reference sequence). CDR3 size: 15 residues. Unmatched junction bases numbered 12, after V lost 4 bases and J lost 8 bases. CDR3 residues: CAWKFRGGAYHEQFF. The DNA for the CDR3 is TGTGCCTGGAAATTCCGCGGGGGGGCCTATCATGAGCAGTTCTTC.

This sequence joins TRBV28 and TRBJ1-2, with a weak D call TRBD1 (6 bases). From germline, CDR1 is MDHEN and CDR2 SYDVKM. The germline V and J ends were trimmed by 1 base and 4 bases, with 13 bases remaining between them. The CDR3 is 15 residues long. CDR3 DNA: TGTGCCAGCAGTTTATCGTTTCAGGGGCTCTATGGCTACACCTTC. Protein product: CASSLSFQGLYGYTF.

This chain uses TRBV28 with TRBJ1-3, with 8 bases identical to TRBD1. The V gene end was trimmed by 6 bases and the J gene end by 5 bases; junction bases not matched to a gene: 9. This CDR3 region has 15 residues. Germline lookup yields CDR1 MDHEN and CDR2 SYDVKM. The CDR3 DNA reads TGTGCCAGCAGCAGCAACGGACAGGGAAGAAACACCATATATTTT. Amino acid sequence: CASSSNGQGRNTIYF.

As to this clone: Other nucleotide sequences from this sample produce the same CDR3. The chain has TRBV6-1 and TRBJ1-6, with D possibly TRBD1 on 5 matching bases. Trimming shortened V by 6 bases and J by 4 bases, and 13 bases separated the two germline ends. Looked up from germline, CDR1 is MNHNS and CDR2 is SASEGT. This CDR3 contains 15 residues. The CDR3 reads CASRYKGLYNSPLHF. The CDR3, as DNA: TGTGCCAGCAGATACAAGGGGCTGTATAATTCACCCCTCCACTTT.

The chain joins TRBV5-1 to TRBJ2-7, with D unclear. Looked up from germline, CDR1 is SGHRS and CDR2 is YFSETQ. The CDR3 has 14 residues. The germline V and J ends were trimmed by 4 bases and 3 bases, with 14 bases remaining between them. The CDR3 region is CASSVGGRNYEQYF. The CDR3 DNA reads as TGCGCCAGCAGCGTGGGTGGCAGGAACTACGAGCAGTACTTC.

V usage is TRBV9 and J usage is TRBJ2-1, with D perhaps TRBD2 (7 bases). CDR1 and CDR2 from the germline V gene are SGDLS and YYNGEE. The germline V and J ends were trimmed by 1 base and 2 bases, with 13 bases remaining between them. This CDR3 has 16 amino acids. The CDR3 sequence: CASSVRGGAPYNEQFF. The CDR3 bases are TGTGCCAGCAGCGTAAGGGGGGGGGCACCCTACAATGAGCAGTTCTTC.